The 12 T cell receptor beta chains reported below all come from one sample, sequenced in a study of T cells in localized non-small cell lung cancer. Sequencing was performed with immunoSEQ multiplex PCR; in TCRdb, only in-frame clones are kept and a portion is missing. The table lists about 40,000 clones, 70% to 90% of them singletons, with around 3.7% in the top ten. The sample consisted of peripheral blood, taken before any cancer treatment. The receptors were sampled from a man aged 18-49 years with stage I lung adenocarcinoma.

The chain couples TRBV2 to TRBJ2-3, with 12 bases identical to TRBD1. The ends lost 7 bases at V and 4 bases at J; junction bases unmatched: 6. Germline CDR1 is SNHLY and CDR2 is FYNNEI. The CDR3 runs to 15 residues. The CDR3 is CASKPGTGGADTQYF. The CDR3 DNA sequence: TGTGCCAGCAAACCCGGGACAGGGGGCGCAGATACGCAGTATTTT.

V usage is TRBV19 and J usage is TRBJ2-2; TRBD2 agrees at 10 bases. This CDR3 has 17 residues. J gave up 3 bases and V 2 bases, and 6 bases lay outside the gene matches. Germline lookup yields CDR1 LNHDA and CDR2 SQIVND (reference sequence). The CDR3 nucleotides read TGTGCCAGTAGTATACAGGCTAGCGGGGGATACACCGGGGAGCTGTTTTTT. Translating it yields CASSIQASGGYTGELFF.

The chain carries TRBV7-9 and TRBJ1-1; 9 bases are a match to TRBD1. Germline V gene sequence: CDR1 SEHNR, CDR2 FQNEAQ (reference sequence). The CDR3 loop spans 16 amino acids. The V and J ends lost 5 bases and 7 bases, in that order; junction bases with no gene match: 14. CDR3 region: CASSARTGAALGEAFF. The CDR3 DNA reads TGTGCCAGCAGCGCCCGGACAGGGGCGGCCTTGGGTGAAGCTTTCTTT.

The chain combines TRBV6-5 with TRBJ1-1; TRBD1 is a possible D gene (5 bases). The CDR3 covers 15 residues. Germline lookup yields CDR1 MNHEY and CDR2 SVGAGI. V was shortened by 0 bases and J by 1 base, with 9 bases between the two germline ends. The CDR3 sequence is CASSYSGEGNTEAFF. The CDR3 DNA reads as TGTGCCAGCAGTTACTCGGGGGAGGGGAACACTGAAGCTTTCTTT.

In this sample, this clone turned up once. The chain couples TRBV5-1 to TRBJ2-1; a weak D match, TRBD1 (5 bases). V gave up 3 bases and J gave up 8 bases, with 15 bases separating them. Germline-derived CDR1 and CDR2 are SGHRS and YFSETQ. The CDR3 is 14 amino acids. The CDR3 region is CASSSGHPRDEQFF. For the CDR3, the DNA is TGCGCCAGCAGCTCTGGACACCCCAGGGATGAGCAGTTCTTC.

The gene calls are TRBV30 and TRBJ1-3; TRBD1 is a possible D gene (5 bases). Per germline, CDR1 GTSNPN and CDR2 SVGIG (reference sequence). V lost 2 bases and J 1 base, leaving 9 bases between the germline ends. The CDR3 is made up of 14 amino acids. CDR3: CAWSPGFSGNTIYF. The CDR3 DNA reads TGTGCCTGGAGTCCAGGGTTTTCTGGAAACACCATATATTTT.

This sequence joins TRBV4-3 and TRBJ1-2; TRBD1 is a possible D gene (6 bases). Trimming left V 0 bases short and J 8 bases short, with 16 bases between. CDR1 and CDR2 from the germline V gene are LGHNA and YSLEER. This CDR3 region has 15 residues. CDR3 coding DNA: TGCGCCAGCAGCCAAGATAACGGGTCAGGGGTCGGCTACACCTTC. Translation: CASSQDNGSGVGYTF.

The chain has TRBV6-5 and TRBJ2-1; D gene ambiguous. V lost 5 bases and J lost 4, with 9 bases in between. The length of the CDR3 is 13 residues. Germline V lookup: CDR1 MNHEY, CDR2 SVGAGI. The CDR3 is CASSPPKYNEQFF. As DNA, the CDR3 is TGTGCCAGCAGTCCGCCAAAATACAATGAGCAGTTCTTC.

This clone was seen only once. The chain links TRBV11-3 to TRBJ2-7, with no clear D. Germline lookup yields CDR1 SGHNT and CDR2 YENEEA. This CDR3 comprises 14 residues. V lost 2 bases to trimming and J lost 1 base, with 9 bases between them. The CDR3 DNA is TGTGCCAGCAGCTTATTGAGTTCTTCCTACGAGCAGTACTTC. Translation gives CASSLLSSSYEQYF.

In this sample, this clone turned up a few times. The V call is TRBV6-5, the J call TRBJ2-7, with D unclear. The CDR3 covers 15 residues. The V gene's germline CDR1 is MNHEY and CDR2 SVGAGI. V was shortened by 6 bases and J by 2 bases, with 17 bases between the two germline ends. The DNA for the CDR3 is TGTGCCAGCAGACGTTGGCCAATCCCCACCTACGAGCAGTACTTC. Translated: CASRRWPIPTYEQYF.

The chain joins TRBV5-4 to TRBJ2-1; a weak D match, TRBD2 (5 bases). This CDR3 contains 16 residues. Germline V gives CDR1 SGHNT, CDR2 YYREEE (reference sequence). The V end lost 0 bases, the J end lost 2 bases, and 12 bases lay between the germline ends. For the CDR3, the DNA is TGTGCCAGCAGCTTGGGGTGGAGCGGCACCTACAATGAGCAGTTCTTC. It translates to CASSLGWSGTYNEQFF. Full variable domain (rest looked up from reference TRBV5-4 and TRBJ2-1): ETGVTQSPTHLIKTRGQQVTLRCSSQSGHNTVSWYQQALGQGPQFIFQYYREEENGRGNFPPRFSGLQFPNYSSELNVNALELDDSALYLCASSLGWSGTYNEQFFGPGTRLTVL.

This chain uses TRBV5-4 with TRBJ2-2; 11 nucleotides align to TRBD2. Losses at the gene ends were 0 bases for V and 4 bases for J; bases not matched to a gene: 5. The CDR3 has 17 amino acids. The germline V gene encodes CDR1 SGHNT and CDR2 YYREEE (reference sequence). The CDR3 here is CASSLDSGGASTGELFF. Here the CDR3 DNA reads TGTGCCAGCAGCTTGGATAGCGGGGGGGCCAGCACCGGGGAGCTGTTTTTT.